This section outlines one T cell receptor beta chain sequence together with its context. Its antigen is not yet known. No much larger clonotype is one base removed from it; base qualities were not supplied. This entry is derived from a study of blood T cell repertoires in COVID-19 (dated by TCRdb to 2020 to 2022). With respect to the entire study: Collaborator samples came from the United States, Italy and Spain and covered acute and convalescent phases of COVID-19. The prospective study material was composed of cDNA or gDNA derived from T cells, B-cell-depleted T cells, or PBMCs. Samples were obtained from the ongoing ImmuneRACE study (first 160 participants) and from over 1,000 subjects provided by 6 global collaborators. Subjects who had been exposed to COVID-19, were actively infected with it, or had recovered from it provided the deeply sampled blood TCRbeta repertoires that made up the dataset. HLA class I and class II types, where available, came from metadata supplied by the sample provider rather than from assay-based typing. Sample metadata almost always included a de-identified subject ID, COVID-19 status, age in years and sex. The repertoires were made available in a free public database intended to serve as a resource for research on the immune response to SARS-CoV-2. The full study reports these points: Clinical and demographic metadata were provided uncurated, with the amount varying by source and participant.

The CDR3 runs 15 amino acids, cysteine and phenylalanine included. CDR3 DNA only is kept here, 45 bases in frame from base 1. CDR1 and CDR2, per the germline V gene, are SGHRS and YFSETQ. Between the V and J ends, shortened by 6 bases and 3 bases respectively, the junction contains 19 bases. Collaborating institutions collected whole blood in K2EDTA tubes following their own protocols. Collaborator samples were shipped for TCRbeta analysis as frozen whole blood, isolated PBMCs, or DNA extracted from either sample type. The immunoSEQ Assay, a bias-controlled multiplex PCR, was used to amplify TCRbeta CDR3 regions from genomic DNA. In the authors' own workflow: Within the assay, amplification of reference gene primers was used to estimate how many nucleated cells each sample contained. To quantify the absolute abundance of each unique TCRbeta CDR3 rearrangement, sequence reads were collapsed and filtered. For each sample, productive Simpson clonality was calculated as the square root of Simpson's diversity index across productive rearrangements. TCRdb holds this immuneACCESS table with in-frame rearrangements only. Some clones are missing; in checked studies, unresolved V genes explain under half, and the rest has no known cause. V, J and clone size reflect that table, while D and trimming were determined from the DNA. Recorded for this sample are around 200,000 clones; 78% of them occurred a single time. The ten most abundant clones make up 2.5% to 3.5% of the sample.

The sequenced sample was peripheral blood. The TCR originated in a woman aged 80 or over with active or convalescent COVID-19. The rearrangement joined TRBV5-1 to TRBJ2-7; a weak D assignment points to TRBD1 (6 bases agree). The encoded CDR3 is CASTSGHRGGYEQYF. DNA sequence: TGCGCCAGCACCTCGGGACACCGAGGGGGCTACGAGCAGTACTTC.